This T cell receptor beta chain was found in a study of technical replicates of blood from several donors (dated by TCRdb to 2016 to 2017). Comments on this clone: Its antigen remains unidentified. Per-base qualities were not stored, and no clone one base away is much larger.

Library generation was performed with the immunoSEQ multiplex PCR assay. Entries here come from immuneACCESS through TCRdb and include only in-frame sequences with V and J called. Some clones fail to appear in such tables; in the studies checked, an unresolved V gene covers under half of the shortfall, and the cause of the remainder is unknown. The sample table lists around 83,000 clones, around nine tenths of them with a count of one. The top ten clones comprise around 0.25% of the sample. Measured from the cysteine to the phenylalanine, the CDR3 is 18 residues long. Just the 54-base CDR3 DNA is kept, in frame starting at base 1. CDR1 PRHDT and CDR2 FYEKMQ are derived from the germline V gene (reference sequence). The V end gives up 2 bases and the J end 3 bases, leaving 9 bases in the junction not matched to a gene.

This clonotype was obtained from a human donor in good health. Specimen: T cells isolated from PBMCs. The sequence links TRBV13 to TRBJ2-6; TRBD1 lines up with 8 middle nucleotides. The CDR3 sequence is CASSLQGARVHGANVLTF. The nucleotide sequence reads TGTGCCAGCAGCTTACAGGGGGCGCGGGTACATGGGGCCAACGTCCTGACTTTC.